This T cell receptor (beta chain) was documented in a study of blood T cells in healthy people across ages. Sample-barcoded 5' priming and a J-beta primer mix drove a second PCR of roughly 7 to 11 cycles. Using its own MiXCR run on the 5' RACE reads, TCRdb lists one record per CDR3 protein. The data show just under 750,000 distinct CDR3 sequences, about 20% seen once. V lost 3 bases, J lost 0 bases, and 11 bases lay in between. The CDR3 spans 15 residues. This clonotype was observed many times. Sample: blood. The clonotype originates from a man in his 70s in good health. This rearrangement joins TRBV12-3 or TRBV12-4 to TRBJ1-2, with a possible D match to TRBD1 (5 bases). CDR3: CASSFPGQANYGYTF. The DNA of the CDR3 is TGTGCCAGCAGTTTCCCAGGGCAAGCTAACTATGGCTACACCTTC.